This TCR beta chain originates from a study of T cell repertoires in cytomegalovirus infection. Study context: It was the public TCR beta signatures that indicated both CMV infection and matching HLA type.

This clonotype appeared many times. Antigen unknown. TCRdb re-derived calls from the reads in MiXCR, one entry per CDR3 protein. The sample has some 300,000 distinct CDR3 sequences; roughly a sixth are singletons. Whole-study results and caveats: Dominant in the ex vivo response were TCR beta clonotypes restricted by HLA-C and specific for CMV. Summed frequency of shared TCR beta families picked out CMV carriers who also had the relevant HLA.

The receptor's source is a human donor in good health (CMV status not recorded). Some clones in this sample may be carry-over from other donors' samples. Sequencing was done on a sample of PBMCs.

The CDR3 nucleotides read TGTGCCAGCAGCTTACCTGGACAGGACCTAGCAACTAATGAAAAACTGTTTTTT. Its translation is CASSLPGQDLATNEKLFF. The chain carries TRBV7-2 and TRBJ1-4; 7 nucleotides match TRBD1. CDR3 length equals 18 residues. J gave up 0 bases and V 2 bases, and 9 bases lay outside the gene matches. The germline V gene encodes CDR1 SGHTA and CDR2 FQGNSA.